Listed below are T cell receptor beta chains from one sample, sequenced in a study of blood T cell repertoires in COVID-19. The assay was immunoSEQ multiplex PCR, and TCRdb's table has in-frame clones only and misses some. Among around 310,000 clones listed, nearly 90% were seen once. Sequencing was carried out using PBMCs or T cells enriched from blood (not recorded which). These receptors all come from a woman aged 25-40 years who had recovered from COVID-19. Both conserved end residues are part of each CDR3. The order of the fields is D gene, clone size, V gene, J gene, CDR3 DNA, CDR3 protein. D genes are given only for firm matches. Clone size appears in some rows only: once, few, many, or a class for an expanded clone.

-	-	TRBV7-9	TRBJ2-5	TGTGCCAGCAGCCCGACAGAGAAAGAGACCCAGTACTTC	CASSPTEKETQYF
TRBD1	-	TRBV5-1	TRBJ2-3	TGCGCCAGCAGCTTAGGGACAGGGAAAGGAGATACGCAGTATTTT	CASSLGTGKGDTQYF
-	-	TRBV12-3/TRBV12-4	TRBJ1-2	TGTGCCAGCAGCGACAGTCCCCCCTATGGCTACACCTTC	CASSDSPPYGYTF
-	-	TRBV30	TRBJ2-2	TGTGTCTGGACCCGTCAGGGACAGAACACCGGGGAGCTGTTTTTT	CVWTRQGQNTGELFF
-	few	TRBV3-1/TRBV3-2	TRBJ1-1	TGTGCCAGCAGCCAAGTAGGGGACACTGAAGCTTTCTTT	CASSQVGDTEAFF
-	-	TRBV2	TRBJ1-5	TGTGCCAGCAGTGAGCGGGGGTCGGGCAATCAGCCCCAGCATTTT	CASSERGSGNQPQHF
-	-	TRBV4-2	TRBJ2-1	TGTGCCAGCAGCCAAGAGTCTGCGGTTTATGAGCAGTTCTTC	CASSQESAVYEQFF
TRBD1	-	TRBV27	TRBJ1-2	TGTGCCAGCAGTTTCGGGACAGACTATGGCTACACCTTC	CASSFGTDYGYTF
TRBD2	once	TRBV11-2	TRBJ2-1	TGTGCCAGCAGCTCCCGGCTAGCGGGAGAGGACAATGAGCAGTTCTTC	CASSSRLAGEDNEQFF
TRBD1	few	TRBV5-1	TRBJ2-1	TGCGCCAGCAGCTTGCCTAGGGACAGATACAATGAGCAGTTCTTC	CASSLPRDRYNEQFF
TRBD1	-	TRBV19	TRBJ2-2	TGTGCCAGTAGTTACAGGGGGTCTGGGGAGCTGTTTTTT	CASSYRGSGELFF
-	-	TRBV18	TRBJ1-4	TGTGCCAGCTCACCACGCGTCGGGCAGGGTAATGAAAAACTGTTTTTT	CASSPRVGQGNEKLFF
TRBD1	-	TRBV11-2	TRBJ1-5	TGTGCCAGCAGCCCGACAGGGGAGCAGCCCCAGCATTTT	CASSPTGEQPQHF
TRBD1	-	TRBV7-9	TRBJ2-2	TGTGCCAGCAGCTCCGGACAGGCGAACACCGGGGAGCTGTTTTTT	CASSSGQANTGELFF
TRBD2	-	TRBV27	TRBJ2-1	TGTGCCAGCAGAAAGGGTTCCGGGACTAGCGGGGGATACAATGAGCAGTTCTTC	CASRKGSGTSGGYNEQFF
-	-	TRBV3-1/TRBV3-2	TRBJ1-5	TGTGCCAGCAGCCAAGATGAGAATCAGCCCCAGCATTTT	CASSQDENQPQHF
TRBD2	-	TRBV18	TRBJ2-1	TGTGCCAGCTCACCCGGGACTAGCGGGAGCAATGAGCAGTTCTTC	CASSPGTSGSNEQFF
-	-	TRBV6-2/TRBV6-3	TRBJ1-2	TGTGCCAGCAGTTATACGGGCTATGGCTACACCTTC	CASSYTGYGYTF
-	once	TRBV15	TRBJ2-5	TGTGCCACCAGCAATTCAGATGAACAAGAGACCCAGTACTTC	CATSNSDEQETQYF
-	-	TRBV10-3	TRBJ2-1	TGTGCCATCAGTGACCTTCTGACTACGGAGCAGTTCTTC	CAISDLLTTEQFF
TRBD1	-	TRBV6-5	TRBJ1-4	TGTGCCAGCGGCCCTAGGACAGGGGAAAATGAAAAACTGTTTTTT	CASGPRTGENEKLFF
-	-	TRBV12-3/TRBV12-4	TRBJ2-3	TGTGCCAGCAGTTCAGGGTTCCCAGATACGCAGTATTTT	CASSSGFPDTQYF
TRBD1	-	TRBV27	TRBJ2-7	TGTGCCAGCCGGTATTCGGGACAGGGGGACTACGAGCAGTACTTC	CASRYSGQGDYEQYF
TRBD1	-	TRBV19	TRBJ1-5	TGTGCCAGTAGTCAGGGGGGAGGCGGTCAGCCCCAGCATTTT	CASSQGGGGQPQHF
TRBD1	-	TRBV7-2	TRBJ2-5	TGTGCCAGCAGCTTAGGAGGACAGGGTAAACAGACCCAGTACTTC	CASSLGGQGKQTQYF
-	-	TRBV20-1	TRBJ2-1	TGCAGTGCTAGTACAGACAGAGACAATGAGCAGTTCTTC	CSASTDRDNEQFF
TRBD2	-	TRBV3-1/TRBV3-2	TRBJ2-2	TGTGCCAGCAGCCCCGGACTAGCGGGAGTGTTCGGGGAGCTGTTTTTT	CASSPGLAGVFGELFF
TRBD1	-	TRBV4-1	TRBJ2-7	TGCGCCAGCAGCCACCTGGGACAGGCCTACGAGCAGTACTTC	CASSHLGQAYEQYF
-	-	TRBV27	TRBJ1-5	TGTGCCAGCAGTTTAACGTCAGACAGGCTAAATCAGCCCCAGCATTTT	CASSLTSDRLNQPQHF
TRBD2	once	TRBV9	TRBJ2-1	TGTGCCAGCAGCGAGGGGACTAGCCATTATTACAATGAGCAGTTCTTC	CASSEGTSHYYNEQFF
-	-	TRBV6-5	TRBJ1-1	TGTGCCAGCAGTTCCCCCGGGACAACGGGTGCCGCTGAAGCTTTCTTT	CASSSPGTTGAAEAFF
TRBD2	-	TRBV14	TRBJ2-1	TGTGCCAGCAGCCAAGATAGCGGGGCCTACTCCTACAATGAGCAGTTCTTC	CASSQDSGAYSYNEQFF
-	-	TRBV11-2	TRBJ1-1	TGTGCCAGCAGCTTAGCAGCTCCGGAGTGGACTGAAGCTTTCTTT	CASSLAAPEWTEAFF
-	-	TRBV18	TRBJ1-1	TGTGCCAGCTCAACTGGCAGGGCCCCCGGGAACACTGAAGCTTTCTTT	CASSTGRAPGNTEAFF
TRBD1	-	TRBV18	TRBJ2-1	TGTGCCAGCTCACCACAACCTCCGGGACAGGGCTCCTACAATGAGCAGTTCTTC	CASSPQPPGQGSYNEQFF
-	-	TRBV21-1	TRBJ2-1	TGTGCCAGCAGCAAAGGCCTTAATGACACCCGATCCTACAATGAGCAGTTCTTC	CASSKGLNDTRSYNEQFF
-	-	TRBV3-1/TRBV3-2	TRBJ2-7	TGTGCCAGCAGCCAAGGCGCGGGACGGTACGAGCAGTACTTC	CASSQGAGRYEQYF
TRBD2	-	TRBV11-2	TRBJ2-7	TGTGCCAGCAGCCCGATGGGACTACCCTCCTACGAGCAGTACTTC	CASSPMGLPSYEQYF
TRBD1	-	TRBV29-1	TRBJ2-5	TGCAGCGTGACACCGACAGGGGTTACGGAGACCCAGTACTTC	CSVTPTGVTETQYF
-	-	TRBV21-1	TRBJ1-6	TGTGCCAGCAGCAAACCCGACCGGGGGGCCCTCCACTTT	CASSKPDRGALHF
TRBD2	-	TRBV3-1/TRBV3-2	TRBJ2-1	TGTGCCAGCAGCCAAGTGGCTAGCGGGAGCGTTTACAATGAGCAGTTCTTC	CASSQVASGSVYNEQFF
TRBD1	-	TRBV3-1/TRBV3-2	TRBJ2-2	TGTGCCAGCAGCCGGGGACAGGGGGCATCCGGGGAGCTGTTTTTT	CASSRGQGASGELFF
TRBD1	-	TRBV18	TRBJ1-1	TGTGCCAGCTCACCACTCGGACAGGGGCAGTTGGGTGACACTGAAGCTTTCTTT	CASSPLGQGQLGDTEAFF
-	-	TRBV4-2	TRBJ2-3	TGTGCCAGCAGCCAAAAGGGGGTACGAGATACGCAGTATTTT	CASSQKGVRDTQYF
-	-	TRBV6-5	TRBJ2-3	TGTGCCAGCAGTTACTCGGGGATGGGAGCAGCAGATACGCAGTATTTT	CASSYSGMGAADTQYF
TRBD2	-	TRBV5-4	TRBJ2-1	TGTGCCAGCAGCGGGACTAGCGGGAACTACAATGAGCAGTTCTTC	CASSGTSGNYNEQFF
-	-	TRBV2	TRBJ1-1	TGTGCCAGCAGTGAAAGGGGCCGGGACACTGAAGCTTTCTTT	CASSERGRDTEAFF
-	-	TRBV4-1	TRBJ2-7	TGCGCCAGCAGCCACAAGGGGTTGGGGCCCTACGAGCAGTACTTC	CASSHKGLGPYEQYF